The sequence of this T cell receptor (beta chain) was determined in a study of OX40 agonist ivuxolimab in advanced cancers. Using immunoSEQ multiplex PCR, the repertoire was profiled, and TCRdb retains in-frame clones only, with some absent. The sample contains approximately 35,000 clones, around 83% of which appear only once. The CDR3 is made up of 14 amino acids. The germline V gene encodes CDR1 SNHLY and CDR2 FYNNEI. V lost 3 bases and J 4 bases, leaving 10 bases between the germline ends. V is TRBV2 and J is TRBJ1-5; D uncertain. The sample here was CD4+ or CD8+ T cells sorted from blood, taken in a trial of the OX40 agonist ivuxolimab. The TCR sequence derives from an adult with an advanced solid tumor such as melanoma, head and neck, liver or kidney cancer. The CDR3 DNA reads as TGTGCCAGCAGTGAGTTGTTAGGTAATCAGCCCCAGCATTTT. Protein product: CASSELLGNQPQHF. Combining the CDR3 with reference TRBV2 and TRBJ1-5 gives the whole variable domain EPEVTQTPSHQVTQMGQEVILRCVPISNHLYFYWYRQILGQKVEFLVSFYNNEISEKSEIFDDQFSVERPDGSNFTLKIRSTKLEDSAMYFCASSELLGNQPQHFGDGTRLSIL.